This paragraph covers one T cell receptor (beta chain) sequence. This specimen belongs to a study of blood T cell repertoires in COVID-19. Turning to the study itself: Samples of COVID-19 (acute and convalescent) were obtained from the United States, Italy and Spain.

CDR1 SGHDN and CDR2 FVKESK come from the germline V gene. The CDR3 loop spans 13 amino acids. TCRdb's copy holds only in-frame clones and misses some; the assay was immunoSEQ multiplex PCR. The sample has about 110,000 clones, less than 85% seen once. The chain couples TRBV14 to TRBJ2-7; D is undetermined. The origin of this receptor is a woman between 40 and 50 years old with acute or convalescent COVID-19. The sequencing input was peripheral blood. In DNA, the CDR3 is TGTGCCAGCAGCCAAGATATCGATAGTCTACCAATAGTC. Residues: CASSQDIDSLPIV.